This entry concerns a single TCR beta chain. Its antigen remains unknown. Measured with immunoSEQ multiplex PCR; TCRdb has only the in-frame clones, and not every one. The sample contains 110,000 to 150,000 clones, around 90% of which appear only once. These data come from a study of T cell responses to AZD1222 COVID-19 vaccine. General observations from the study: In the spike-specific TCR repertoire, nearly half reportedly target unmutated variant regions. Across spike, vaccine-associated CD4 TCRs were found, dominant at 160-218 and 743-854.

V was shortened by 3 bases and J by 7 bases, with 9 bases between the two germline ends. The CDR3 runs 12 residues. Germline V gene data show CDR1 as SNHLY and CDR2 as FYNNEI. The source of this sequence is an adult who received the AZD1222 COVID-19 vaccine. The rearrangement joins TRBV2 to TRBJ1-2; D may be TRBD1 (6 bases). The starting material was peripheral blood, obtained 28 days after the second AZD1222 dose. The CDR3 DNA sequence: TGTGCCAGCAGTGAGTGGGGGCTTGGCTACACCTTC. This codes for CASSEWGLGYTF.